This T cell receptor beta chain was sequenced during a study of T-cell reconstitution after alpha-beta-depleted transplantation in children. Broader study findings: Reportedly, alpha-beta T cells present about two months post-transplant originated from several hundred expanded clones of graft origin. T-cell numbers and diversity one year post-transplant derived largely from freshly generated T cells.

About this clonotype: Its antigen is unidentified.

The CDR3 is 17 residues long. V lost 2 bases, J lost 2 bases, and 13 bases lay in between. The germline gives CDR1 MNHEY, CDR2 SVGAGI. Preparation of the TCRbeta library was carried out with unique molecular identifiers. TCRdb re-analysed the PCR reads in MiXCR, keeping a single row per CDR3 protein. This sample has around 500,000 distinct CDR3 sequences, with 20% to 25% found just once. The sequencing here drew on PBMCs, mostly from graft donor cells, taken 360 days after TCRalphabeta/CD19-depleted stem cell transplant. This clonotype was obtained from a boy in the first two years of life who had a stem cell transplant for acute myeloid leukemia, so the T cells may come from the graft donor. The V call is TRBV6-5, the J call TRBJ2-6; a possible D gene is TRBD2 (5 bases). The CDR3 nucleotides read TGTGCCAGCAGTTACCAGTCGGGAAACACTGGGGCCAACGTCCTGACTTTC. It specifies CASSYQSGNTGANVLTF.